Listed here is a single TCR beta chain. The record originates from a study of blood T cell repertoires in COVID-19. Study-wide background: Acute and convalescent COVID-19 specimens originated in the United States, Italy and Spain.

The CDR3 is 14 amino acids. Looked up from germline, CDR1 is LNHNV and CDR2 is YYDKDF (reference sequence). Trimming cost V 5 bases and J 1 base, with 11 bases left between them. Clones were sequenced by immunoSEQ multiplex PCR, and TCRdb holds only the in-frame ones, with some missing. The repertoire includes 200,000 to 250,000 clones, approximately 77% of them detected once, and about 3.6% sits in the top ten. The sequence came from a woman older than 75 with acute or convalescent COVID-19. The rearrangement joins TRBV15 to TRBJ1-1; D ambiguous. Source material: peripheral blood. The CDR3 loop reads CATSGMLRNTEAFF. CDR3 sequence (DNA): TGTGCCACCAGCGGCATGCTTCGGAACACTGAAGCTTTCTTT.